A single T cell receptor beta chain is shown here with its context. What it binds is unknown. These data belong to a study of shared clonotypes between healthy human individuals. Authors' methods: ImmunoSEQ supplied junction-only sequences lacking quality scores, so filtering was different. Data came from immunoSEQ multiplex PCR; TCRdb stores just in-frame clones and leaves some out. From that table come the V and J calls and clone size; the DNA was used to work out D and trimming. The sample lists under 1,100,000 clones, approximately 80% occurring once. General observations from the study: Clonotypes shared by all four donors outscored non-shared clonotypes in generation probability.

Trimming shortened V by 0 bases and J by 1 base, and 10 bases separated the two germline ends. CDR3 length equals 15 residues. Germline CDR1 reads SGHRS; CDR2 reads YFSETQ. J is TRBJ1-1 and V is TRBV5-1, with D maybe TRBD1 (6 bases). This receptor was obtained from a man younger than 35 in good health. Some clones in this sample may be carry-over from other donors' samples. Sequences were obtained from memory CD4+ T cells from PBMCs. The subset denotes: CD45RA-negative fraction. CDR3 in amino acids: CASSLAQGQNTEAFF. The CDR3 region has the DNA TGCGCCAGCAGCTTGGCCCAGGGACAGAACACTGAAGCTTTCTTT. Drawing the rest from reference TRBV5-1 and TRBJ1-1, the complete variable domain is KAGVTQTPRYLIKTRGQQVTLSCSPISGHRSVSWYQQTPGQGLQFLFEYFSETQRNKGNFPGRFSGRQFSNSRSEMNVSTLELGDSALYLCASSLAQGQNTEAFFGQGTRLTVV.